Shown below are 21 T cell receptor beta chains from a single sample sequenced in a study of T cell clones after liver transplantation. The assay was immunoSEQ multiplex PCR, and TCRdb's table has in-frame clones only and misses some. The sample carries roughly 100,000 clones, roughly four fifths recorded once. Sequenced material: CD4+ T cells from blood, taken around 4 years after liver transplant. Every receptor here comes from a human patient who received a liver transplant. The graft donor may have given rise to some T cells.

This chain connects TRBV10-3 to TRBJ2-7, with D perhaps TRBD1 or TRBD2 (5 bases each). Germline CDR1 and CDR2: ENHRY and SYGVKD. Trimming took 4 bases from V and 3 from J, leaving 10 bases between them. CDR3 length equals 13 residues. This chain's CDR3 is CAISAGTNYEQYF. CDR3 bases: TGTGCCATCAGTGCGGGGACCAACTACGAGCAGTACTTC.

This chain joins TRBV5-4 and TRBJ2-5, with 9 bases identical to TRBD2. Germline CDR1 and CDR2: SGHNT and YYREEE (reference sequence). This CDR3 has 15 residues. V was pared by 4 bases and J by 5 bases, with 9 bases of the junction left unmatched. CDR3 in amino acids: CASSVLGGGVETQYF. Here the CDR3 DNA reads TGTGCCAGCAGCGTCTTGGGCGGGGGGGTGGAGACCCAGTACTTC.

This clone has a single count. V is TRBV29-1 and J is TRBJ2-5, with D hard to call. This CDR3 is 12 amino acids long. V lost 2 bases to trimming and J lost 6 bases, with 10 bases between them. CDR1 and CDR2 (germline): SQVTM, ANQGSEA. The CDR3 coding sequence is TGCAGCGTTGAACCGGCGGAACAGACCCAGTACTTC. Translation gives CSVEPAEQTQYF.

This clone has just one count. The J gene is TRBJ1-1, the V gene TRBV7-9; D may be TRBD1 (6 bases). With 8 bases removed from V and 3 bases from J, the gap between germline ends came to 19 bases. The germline CDR1 and CDR2 sequences are SEHNR and FQNEAQ (reference sequence). CDR3 size: 15 residues. CDR3 sequence: CASYTSGARDTEAFF. CDR3 in DNA: TGTGCCAGCTACACGTCGGGGGCTAGGGACACTGAAGCTTTCTTT. Together with reference TRBV7-9 and TRBJ1-1, the CDR3 gives the full variable domain: DTGVSQNPRHKITKRGQNVTFRCDPISEHNRLYWYRQTLGQGPEFLTYFQNEAQLEKSRLLSDRFSAERPKGSFSTLEIQRTEQGDSAMYLCASYTSGARDTEAFFGQGTRLTVV.

The chain is built from TRBV10-1 and TRBJ2-3, with 12 bases that match TRBD2. V shed 5 bases, J shed 2 bases, and the junction held 8 bases outside the gene matches. This CDR3 is 17 amino acids long. Germline values: CDR1 WNHNN, CDR2 SYGVQD (reference sequence). In nucleotides, the CDR3 is TGCGCCAGCAGTAGGACTAGCGGGACCTCTTCCACAGATACGCAGTATTTT. Translating it yields CASSRTSGTSSTDTQYF.

This chain links TRBV7-9 with TRBJ1-3; tentative D call: TRBD1 (6 bases). The V gene's germline CDR1 is SEHNR and CDR2 FQNEAQ (reference sequence). This CDR3 is built from 16 residues. V lost 2 bases to trimming and J lost 1 base, with 12 bases between them. As DNA, the CDR3 is TGTGCCAGCAGCTTAACGGGGGGCGGATCTGGAAACACCATATATTTT. Translated, it gives CASSLTGGGSGNTIYF.

This CDR3 reads CASSLSLAGETSYNEQFF. DNA of the CDR3: TGTGCCAGCAGCTTATCCCTAGCGGGGGAAACTTCCTACAATGAGCAGTTCTTC. The V gene is TRBV7-8, the J gene TRBJ2-1, with TRBD2 matching over 10 bases. Germline V CDR1 and CDR2: SGHVS, FQNEAQ. This CDR3 is 18 amino acids long. J lost 1 base, V lost 2 bases, and 8 bases had no gene match.

The J gene is TRBJ2-5, the V gene TRBV5-4; TRBD2 might be the D (7 bases). V lost 4 bases and J lost 2, with 15 bases in between. The germline V gene encodes CDR1 SGHNT and CDR2 YYREEE (reference sequence). CDR3 size: 15 residues. CDR3 DNA sequence: TGTGCCAGCAGCCCACCGGGGGGCTCTCAAGAGACCCAGTACTTC. This sequence encodes CASSPPGGSQETQYF.

This clone was seen a handful of times. This sequence joins TRBV21-1 and TRBJ1-2; TRBD1 was called by the table and not checked on the DNA. TRBV21-1 is an annotated pseudogene. The CDR3 contains 15 residues. CDR3 DNA: TGTGCCAGCAGAACTAAAGACAGGGGAAGAAGTGGCTACACCTTC. This sequence encodes CASRTKDRGRSGYTF.

The chain employs TRBV7-8 and TRBJ2-1, with 7 bases identical to TRBD2. The CDR3 covers 15 residues. Germline CDR1 and CDR2: SGHVS and FQNEAQ. The trim removed 2 bases at V and 5 bases at J, leaving 6 bases unmatched. For the CDR3, the DNA is TGTGCCAGCAGCTTATCGACGGGAGGCCACAATGAGCAGTTCTTC. It translates to CASSLSTGGHNEQFF.

This sequence joins TRBV27 and TRBJ1-2; D might be TRBD1 (5 bases). Germline CDR1 MNHEY, CDR2 SMNVEV (reference sequence). The CDR3 has 16 residues. Trimming took off 4 bases at V and 3 bases at J, with 18 bases between the two ends. CDR3 DNA sequence: TGTGCCAGCAGTTCTCGTCCCGGGGCGACATACTATGGCTACACCTTC. Its protein is CASSSRPGATYYGYTF.

The J gene is TRBJ2-2, the V gene TRBV5-1; D possibly matches TRBD1 or TRBD2 (5 bases each). The germline gives CDR1 SGHRS, CDR2 YFSETQ. V lost 0 bases and J 4 bases, leaving 19 bases between the germline ends. The CDR3 consists of 18 residues. The CDR3 sequence: CASSLDFRGQGSTGELFF. CDR3 sequence (DNA): TGCGCCAGCAGCTTGGACTTTCGAGGGCAGGGATCCACCGGGGAGCTGTTTTTT.

This chain connects TRBV7-9 to TRBJ2-7; weak D call: TRBD2 (5 bases). Germline V gene lookup returns CDR1 SEHNR and CDR2 FQNEAQ (reference sequence). Trimming cost V 5 bases and J 2 bases, with 16 bases left between them. This CDR3 region has 15 residues. CDR3 coding DNA: TGTGCCAGCAGCCCGCGAGAGGGTCCTACCTACGAGCAGTACTTC. Encoded protein: CASSPREGPTYEQYF.

In this sample, this clone turned up once. This chain joins TRBV7-3 and TRBJ2-2; 9 positions agree with TRBD2. Germline loops: CDR1 SGHTA, CDR2 FQGTGA. V trimming: 5 bases; J trimming: 0 bases; junction bases outside the gene matches: 13. The CDR3 is 19 amino acids. In DNA form, the CDR3 reads TGTGCCAGCAGCGTGACCGGGACTAGCCCAGTGGCGAACACCGGGGAGCTGTTTTTT. This gives the protein CASSVTGTSPVANTGELFF.

The rearrangement uses TRBV7-2 and TRBJ2-2; the match to TRBD1 covers 8 bases. Germline V CDR1 and CDR2: SGHTA, FQGNSA. J lost 0 bases, V lost 6 bases, and 6 bases had no gene match. This CDR3 has 16 amino acids. The CDR3 loop reads CASRRDRTTNTGELFF. The CDR3 DNA sequence: TGTGCCAGCAGACGGGACAGGACCACGAACACCGGGGAGCTGTTTTTT.

V usage is TRBV5-4 and J usage is TRBJ2-7; tentatively, D is TRBD1 (7 bases). Trimming left V 6 bases short and J 1 base short, with 17 bases between. The CDR3 runs to 15 residues. Germline CDR1 and CDR2: SGHNT and YYREEE (reference sequence). As DNA, the CDR3 is TGTGCCAGCACCTCGGGGGCAGGGGGGTCCTACGAGCAGTACTTC. Its protein is CASTSGAGGSYEQYF. Using reference TRBV5-4 and TRBJ2-7 for the parts outside the CDR3, the full variable domain is ETGVTQSPTHLIKTRGQQVTLRCSSQSGHNTVSWYQQALGQGPQFIFQYYREEENGRGNFPPRFSGLQFPNYSSELNVNALELDDSALYLCASTSGAGGSYEQYFGPGTRLTVT.

The chain carries TRBV6-1 and TRBJ1-1, with unresolved D. The germline V gene has CDR1 MNHNS and CDR2 SASEGT. V lost 10 bases to trimming and J lost 3 bases, with 12 bases between them. The CDR3 has 12 amino acids. The CDR3 DNA follows: TGTGCCATCAGACTATCGGACACTGAAGCTTTCTTT. It translates to CAIRLSDTEAFF.

The V gene is TRBV27, the J gene TRBJ2-5; tentative D call: TRBD2 (6 bases). V lost 6 bases and J lost 2, with 16 bases in between. CDR3 length: 15 amino acids. CDR1 and CDR2 (germline): MNHEY, SMNVEV (reference sequence). The CDR3 bases are TGTGCCAGCAGCCGACGCGGGAACCCTCAAGAGACCCAGTACTTC. This codes for CASSRRGNPQETQYF.

This clone was counted a single time. The chain recombines TRBV5-1 with TRBJ2-1; 13 nucleotides line up with TRBD2. V lost 3 bases to trimming and J lost 0 bases; unmatched junction nucleotides: 9. The CDR3 loop spans 19 amino acids. The germline gives CDR1 SGHRS, CDR2 YFSETQ. CDR3 in amino acids: CASSWTGTSGTSSYNEQFF. For the CDR3, the DNA is TGCGCCAGCAGCTGGACCGGGACTAGCGGGACGAGCTCCTACAATGAGCAGTTCTTC.

The rearrangement links TRBV28 to TRBJ2-1; a possible D gene is TRBD1 (5 bases). The ends were cut back, 6 bases at V and 6 bases at J, with 12 bases in the middle. The germline gives CDR1 MDHEN, CDR2 SYDVKM. The length of the CDR3 is 13 residues. The CDR3 DNA is TGTGCCAGCAGCTATGACAGTATCAATGAGCAGTTCTTC. Encoded protein: CASSYDSINEQFF.

V gene TRBV7-9 combines with J gene TRBJ1-4; no definite D call. Trimming stripped 5 bases from V and 4 bases from J, with 8 bases between. Germline assignment: CDR1 SEHNR and CDR2 FQNEAQ (reference sequence). The CDR3 length is 13 residues. The CDR3 is CASSKGRNEKLFF. The DNA of the CDR3 is TGTGCCAGCAGCAAGGGCCGTAATGAAAAACTGTTTTTT.